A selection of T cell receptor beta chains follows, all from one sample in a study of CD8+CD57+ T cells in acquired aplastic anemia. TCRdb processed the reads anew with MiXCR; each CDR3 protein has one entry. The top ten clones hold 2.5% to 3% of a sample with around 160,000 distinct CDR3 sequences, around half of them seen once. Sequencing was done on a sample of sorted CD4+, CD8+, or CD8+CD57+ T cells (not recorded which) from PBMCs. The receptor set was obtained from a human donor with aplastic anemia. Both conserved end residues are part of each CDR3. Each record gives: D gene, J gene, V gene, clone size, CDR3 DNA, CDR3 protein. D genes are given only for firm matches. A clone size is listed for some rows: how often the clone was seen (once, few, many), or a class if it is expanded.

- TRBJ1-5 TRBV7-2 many TGTGCCAGCAGCTTAGTCGGTGACAGGAATCAGCCCCAGCATTTT CASSLVGDRNQPQHF
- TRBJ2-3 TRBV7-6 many TGTGCCAGCGCCGTCCAAGATACGCAGTATTTT CASAVQDTQYF
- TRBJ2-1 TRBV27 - TGTGCCAGCAGTTTATATGGTGAGGGGAGCGATGAGCAGTTCTTC CASSLYGEGSDEQFF
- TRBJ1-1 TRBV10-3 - TGTGCCATCGCGACAGAACTGAACACTGAAGCTTTCTTT CAIATELNTEAFF
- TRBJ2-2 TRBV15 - TGTGCAACCAGCGCCGGGGCTAGCGCCGGGGAGCTGTTTTTT CATSAGASAGELFF
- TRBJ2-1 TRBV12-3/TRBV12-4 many TGTGCCAGCAGTGTAAGGAATGAGCAGTTCTTC CASSVRNEQFF
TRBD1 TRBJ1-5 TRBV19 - TGTGCCAGTAGTGTGACAGGGGGCACGGGCAATCAGCCCCAGCATTTT CASSVTGGTGNQPQHF
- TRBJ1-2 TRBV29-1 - TGCAGCGTGGAGGGGGGGTATGGCTACACTTTC CSVEGGYGYTF
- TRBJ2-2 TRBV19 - TGTGCCAGTAGTTCCCAACCTCCCGGGACTCATTCCACCGGGGAGCTGTTTTTT CASSSQPPGTHSTGELFF
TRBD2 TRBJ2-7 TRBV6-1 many TGTGCCAGCAGCCGACTCACGGGGACTAGCGGGAGGGGCGAGCAGTACTTC CASSRLTGTSGRGEQYF
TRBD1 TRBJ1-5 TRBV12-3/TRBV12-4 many TGTGCCAGCAGGTGGGACAGGGCCTTGGGTCAGCCCCAGCATTTT CASRWDRALGQPQHF
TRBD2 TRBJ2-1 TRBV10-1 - TGCGCCAGCACCTGGAGCGGGGGGGTTAGAGATGAGCAGTTCTTC CASTWSGGVRDEQFF
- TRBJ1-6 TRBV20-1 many TGCAGTGCCGGGGCGGATTATAATTCACCCCTCCACTTT CSAGADYNSPLHF
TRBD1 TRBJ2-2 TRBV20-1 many TGCAGTGCTGCCTTTGGGGCAGGGGGCACCGGGGAGCTGTTTTTT CSAAFGAGGTGELFF
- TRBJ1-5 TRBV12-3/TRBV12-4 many TGTGCCAGCAGTTTGGGGGATCAGCCCCAGCATTTT CASSLGDQPQHF
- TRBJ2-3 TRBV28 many TGTGCCAGCAGCCCCTTGAAGGGTACGCAGTATTTT CASSPLKGTQYF
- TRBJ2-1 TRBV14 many TGTGCCAGCAGCCAAGATAGTGCTGATGAGCAGTTCTTC CASSQDSADEQFF
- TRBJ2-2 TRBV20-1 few TGCAGTGCTAGACGGGGGCCCGGGACAGCTTTTTACACCGGGGAGCTGTTTTTT CSARRGPGTAFYTGELFF
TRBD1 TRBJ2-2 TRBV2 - TGTGCCAGCAGTCGACAGGGTGTAGCGAACACCGGGGAGCTGTTTTTT CASSRQGVANTGELFF
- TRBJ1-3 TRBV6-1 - TGTGCCAGCTACAGGGCAAGCTCTGGAAACACCATAAAAACCATATATTTT CASYRASSGNTIKTIYF
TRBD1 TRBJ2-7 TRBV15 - TGTGCCACCAGCATTAGACAGGGAGAATACGAGCAGTACTTC CATSIRQGEYEQYF
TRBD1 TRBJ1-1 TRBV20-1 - TGCAGTGCTAGGGGGACAGGGATTGAAGCTTTCTTT CSARGTGIEAFF
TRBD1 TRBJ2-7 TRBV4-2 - TGTGCCAGCAGCCAAGGACAGGGGCCTGACGAGCAGTACTTC CASSQGQGPDEQYF
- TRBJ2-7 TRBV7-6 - TGTGCCAGCAGCTTAGGCAGGGTTAACTACGAGCAGTACTTC CASSLGRVNYEQYF
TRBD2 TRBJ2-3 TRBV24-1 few TGTGCCACCAGTGATCCCGGACTAGCGTCTAGCACAGATACGCAGTATTTT CATSDPGLASSTDTQYF
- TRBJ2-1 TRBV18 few TGTGCCAGCTCACCTCAGGGTGGAAACGTCCATGAGCAGTTCTTC CASSPQGGNVHEQFF
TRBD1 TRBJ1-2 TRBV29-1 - TGCAGCGCCCTTGGCGGGACAGGGGTAGGATACACCTTC CSALGGTGVGYTF
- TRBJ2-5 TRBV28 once TGTGCCAGCAGTTTATGGAGAGGCGCAGAATCAGCGACCCAGTACTTC CASSLWRGAESATQYF
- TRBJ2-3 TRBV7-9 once TGTGCCACCACAGGGACAGATACGCAGTATTTT CATTGTDTQYF
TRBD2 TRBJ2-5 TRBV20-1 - TGCAGTGCTAGGACTAGCGGGAGTGAGGCCCAGTACTTC CSARTSGSEAQYF
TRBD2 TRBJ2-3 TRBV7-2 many TGTGCCAGCAGCTTAGGCGGGAGTTTGGATACGCAGTATTTT CASSLGGSLDTQYF
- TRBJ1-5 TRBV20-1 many TGCAGTGCTGAGGACAGCCAAAATCAGCCCCAGCATTTT CSAEDSQNQPQHF
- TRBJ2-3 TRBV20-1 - TGCAGTGCTAGAGCACAAAGCGGTGCTAGCACAGATACGCAGTATTTT CSARAQSGASTDTQYF
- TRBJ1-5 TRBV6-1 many TGTGCCAGCAACAGGGTTTTGGGTAGTGGCAATCAGCCCCAGCATTTT CASNRVLGSGNQPQHF
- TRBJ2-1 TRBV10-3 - TGTGCCAGCAGCCCCACAGGATCCTACGATGAGCAGTTCTTC CASSPTGSYDEQFF
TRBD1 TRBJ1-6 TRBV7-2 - TGTGCCAGCAGCTTAGGACAGGGCTTAAGTTCACCCCTCCACTTT CASSLGQGLSSPLHF
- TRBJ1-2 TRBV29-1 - TGCAGCGTTGACAGGAACTATGGCTACACCTTC CSVDRNYGYTF
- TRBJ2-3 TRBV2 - TGTGCCAGCAGTGGGACGGTTGCTAGCACAGATACGCAGTATTTT CASSGTVASTDTQYF
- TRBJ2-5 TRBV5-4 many TGTGCCAGCAGTTCTGGTAGGGGCGCGTACCAAGAGACCCAGTACTTC CASSSGRGAYQETQYF
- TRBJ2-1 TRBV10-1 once TGCGCCAGCAGTGAGTACGTCTCCCTCCCTCGCAATGAGCAGTTCTTC CASSEYVSLPRNEQFF
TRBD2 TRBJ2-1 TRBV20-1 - TGCAGTGCTACAGCACTAGCGGGGCCCGGAGACAATGAGCAGTTCTTC CSATALAGPGDNEQFF
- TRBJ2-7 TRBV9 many TGTGCCAGCAGCGTATCGGGGCCGGGCGAGCAGTACTTC CASSVSGPGEQYF
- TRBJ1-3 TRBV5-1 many TGCGCCAGCAGCTTGGACGTCGTGGCGGGAAACACCATATATTTT CASSLDVVAGNTIYF
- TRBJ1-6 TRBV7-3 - TGTGCCAGCAGCTTCGCCACAACTTCACCCCTCCACTTT CASSFATTSPLHF
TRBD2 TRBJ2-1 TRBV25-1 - TGTGCCAGCAGCGTCGACCAGGGACTAGCGGGAGTCAATGAGCAGTTCTTC CASSVDQGLAGVNEQFF
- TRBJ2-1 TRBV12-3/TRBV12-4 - TGTGCCAGCAGCCCATCCAGGGGGGACAATGAGCAGTTCTTC CASSPSRGDNEQFF
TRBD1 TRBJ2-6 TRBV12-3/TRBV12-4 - TGTGCCAGCAGTTTTCGAGGGACAGGGATCCGGTCTGGGGCCAACGTCCTGACTTTC CASSFRGTGIRSGANVLTF
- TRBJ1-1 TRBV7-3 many TGTGCCAGCAGCTTAGGGAGGGCGAGTGGGAGCACTGAAGCTTTCTTT CASSLGRASGSTEAFF
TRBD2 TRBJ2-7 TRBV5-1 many TGCGCCAGCAGCTTGGGGACAGCGGGGGTGACCTACGAGCAGTACTTC CASSLGTAGVTYEQYF
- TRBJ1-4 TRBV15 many TGTGCCACCAGCAGAGAAAGGAGAGAAAAACTGTTTTTT CATSRERREKLFF
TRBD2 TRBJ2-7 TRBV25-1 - TGTGCCAGCAGGCGGGGACTAGCGGTTCGCCACGAGCAGTACTTC CASRRGLAVRHEQYF
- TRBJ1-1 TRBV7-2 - TGTGCCAGCAGCTTTGGACGGGACACTGAAGCTTTCTTT CASSFGRDTEAFF
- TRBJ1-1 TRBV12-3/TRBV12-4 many TGTGCCAGCACCCCGGGGTTGTCCCTTCAGTCGGGCACTGAAGCTTTCTTT CASTPGLSLQSGTEAFF
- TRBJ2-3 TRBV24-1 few TGTGCCACCAGCCAAGACGGAAGCACAGATACGCAGTATTTT CATSQDGSTDTQYF
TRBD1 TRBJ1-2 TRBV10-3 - TGTGCCATCGGTCAAACACCGGGACAGGGGGCAGGCCCCACTGGCTACACCTTC CAIGQTPGQGAGPTGYTF